The present T cell receptor (beta chain) was sequenced within a study of OX40 agonist ivuxolimab in advanced cancers. Background on the study: Partial responses were achieved by three patients, one with hepatocellular carcinoma and two with cutaneous melanoma.

The V and J ends lost 1 base and 2 bases respectively, with 15 bases between them. Germline CDR1 and CDR2: MNHEY and SMNVEV (reference sequence). CDR3 length: 17 amino acids. Produced via immunoSEQ multiplex PCR; TCRdb's table is partial and in-frame only. The profile shows 65,000 to 95,000 clones, 86% of them singletons. The sequence was obtained from an adult with an advanced solid tumor such as melanoma, head and neck, liver or kidney cancer. This sample comprised CD4+ or CD8+ T cells sorted from blood, obtained in a trial of the OX40 agonist ivuxolimab. The V call is TRBV27, the J call TRBJ2-1, with no clear D. The CDR3: CASSLFSGFGAYNEQFF. The CDR3 DNA reads TGTGCCAGCAGTTTATTTTCCGGGTTTGGGGCCTACAATGAGCAGTTCTTC.